The TCR beta chain under discussion was sequenced for a study of blood T cell repertoires in COVID-19. The overall study: COVID-19 samples from acute and convalescent phases originated in the United States, Italy and Spain.

In the original processing: Nucleated cell counts were estimated from reference gene primer amplification. Clones were read by immunoSEQ multiplex PCR, and TCRdb kept only the in-frame ones, dropping some. V and J calls plus clone size are reproduced from that table; the DNA served to infer D and trimming. There are about 300,000 clones in the sample; 80% to 90% occur only once, and around 1.5% lies in the top ten. There are 16 residues in the CDR3. The J segment lost 9 bases and the V segment lost 4 bases, leaving 10 bases of the junction unmatched. From germline, CDR1 is MNHNS and CDR2 SASEGT. The specimen sequenced was peripheral blood. The chain is built from TRBV6-1 and TRBJ2-2; 11 positions agree with TRBD2. The clonotype comes from a woman aged 40 to 50 who had recovered from COVID-19. The DNA of the CDR3 is TGTGCCAGCAGTGGCCTAGCGGGGGGTCGGGTGAGGGAGCTGTTTTTT. Protein: CASSGLAGGRVRELFF.